Shown below are 15 T cell receptor beta chains from a single sample sequenced in a study of blood T cell repertoires in COVID-19. Generated by immunoSEQ multiplex PCR, the TCRdb table keeps only in-frame clones and is missing some. The sample yields around 200,000 clones, over 80% seen once. The sequenced sample consisted of PBMCs or T cells enriched from blood (not recorded which). The receptors were sampled from a man aged 25-45 years who had recovered from COVID-19.

The chain employs TRBV5-1 and TRBJ2-1; perhaps TRBD2 as D (7 bases). Between the trimmed V and J ends, which lost 3 bases and 0 bases, there was a span of 13 bases. This CDR3 is built from 16 residues. The germline gives CDR1 SGHRS, CDR2 YFSETQ. The CDR3 loop is CASSSGGGGSYNEQFF. The CDR3 DNA reads TGCGCCAGCAGCTCCGGAGGGGGGGGCTCCTACAATGAGCAGTTCTTC.

This chain links TRBV2 with TRBJ1-6; D is unclear. This CDR3 is built from 10 residues. V was clipped by 4 bases and J by 16 bases, with 8 bases between them. Per germline, CDR1 SNHLY and CDR2 FYNNEI. This chain's CDR3 is CASSVQLLHF. CDR3 nucleotide sequence: TGTGCCAGCAGTGTCCAGTTACTCCACTTT.

The rearrangement links TRBV4-3 to TRBJ2-3; 12 positions match TRBD2. The V segment lost 0 bases and the J segment 5 bases; nucleotides outside the gene matches: 12. The CDR3 covers 19 residues. Germline CDR1 is LGHNA and CDR2 is YSLEER. The CDR3 nucleotides read TGCGCCAGCAGCCAAGATTCGCTAGCGGGAGGGCCGGGATTAGATACGCAGTATTTT. It specifies CASSQDSLAGGPGLDTQYF.

This chain uses TRBV6-5 with TRBJ1-3; D uncertain. This CDR3 contains 14 residues. The germline gives CDR1 MNHEY, CDR2 SVGAGI. V was trimmed by 6 bases and J by 0 bases, leaving 9 bases between them. CDR3 nucleotides: TGTGCCAGCAGCCCAGACTACTCTGGAAACACCATATATTTT. This gives the protein CASSPDYSGNTIYF.

The J gene is TRBJ2-7, the V gene TRBV7-2, with 7 bases that match TRBD1. V lost 0 bases to trimming and J lost 2 bases; unmatched junction nucleotides: 4. This CDR3 is 15 amino acids long. The germline CDR1 and CDR2 sequences are SGHTA and FQGNSA. For the CDR3, the DNA is TGTGCCAGCAGCTTAGCGCCGGGACAGACCTACGAGCAGTACTTC. The encoded protein is CASSLAPGQTYEQYF.

The chain links TRBV27 to TRBJ2-7; TRBD2 matches at 13 bases. The germline gives CDR1 MNHEY, CDR2 SMNVEV (reference sequence). J gave up 7 bases and V 6 bases, and 6 bases lay outside the gene matches. The CDR3 contains 14 residues. CDR3 coding DNA: TGTGCCAGCAGCCCCGGGACTAGCGGGATAGAGCAGTACTTC. Its translation: CASSPGTSGIEQYF.

V gene TRBV29-1 combines with J gene TRBJ2-5; possible D gene TRBD1, 5 bases. The V end lost 1 base, the J end lost 1 base, and 22 bases lay between the germline ends. CDR3 size: 18 residues. Germline V gene sequence: CDR1 SQVTM, CDR2 ANQGSEA. The CDR3 region has the DNA TGCAGCGTTGAAGTAGGGGTCCGAGCGTTCGCCTTCCAAGAGACCCAGTACTTC. Protein product: CSVEVGVRAFAFQETQYF.

This clone was recorded only once. The chain is built from TRBV30 and TRBJ1-4; maybe TRBD1 (5 bases). The V and J ends lost 3 bases and 7 bases respectively, with 15 bases between them. Germline V gene sequence: CDR1 GTSNPN, CDR2 SVGIG (reference sequence). The CDR3 runs 14 residues. This CDR3 is CAWRPGNKVEKLFF. CDR3 DNA: TGTGCCTGGAGGCCAGGGAATAAGGTTGAAAAACTGTTTTTT.

The chain uses TRBV5-1 and TRBJ2-5, with unresolved D. The CDR3 is 14 residues long. V dropped 0 bases and J dropped 1 base, with 7 bases sitting between them. CDR1 is SGHRS and CDR2 is YFSETQ in the germline V gene. CDR3 residues: CASSLGDFQETQYF. The CDR3 DNA sequence: TGCGCCAGCAGCTTGGGCGATTTCCAAGAGACCCAGTACTTC.

This clone was counted a single time. The V and J genes are TRBV19 and TRBJ1-4, with D tentatively TRBD1 (6 bases). With 5 bases removed from V and 2 bases from J, the gap between germline ends came to 18 bases. This CDR3 region has 17 residues. Per germline, CDR1 LNHDA and CDR2 SQIVND (reference sequence). The CDR3 region is CASSLVRGRATNEKLFF. The CDR3 coding sequence is TGTGCCAGTAGTCTTGTGAGGGGGAGGGCGACTAATGAAAAACTGTTTTTT.

This clone occurred once. The chain couples TRBV19 to TRBJ1-5; 7 bases agree with TRBD1. From germline, CDR1 is LNHDA and CDR2 SQIVND (reference sequence). The CDR3 extends over 14 amino acids. Trimming took 5 bases from V and 4 from J; bases not matched to a gene: 5. The CDR3 nucleotides are TGTGCCAGTAGTCCTCGACAGGGTAATCAGCCCCAGCATTTT. The encoded protein is CASSPRQGNQPQHF.

The chain carries TRBV5-5 and TRBJ2-7, with TRBD1 matching over 7 bases. V gave up 0 bases and J gave up 5 bases; unmatched junction bases: 2. Germline lookup yields CDR1 SGHKS and CDR2 YYEKEE (reference sequence). CDR3 length equals 13 residues. The CDR3 loop is CASSLAGGHEQYF. The CDR3 region has the DNA TGTGCCAGCAGCTTGGCAGGGGGACACGAGCAGTACTTC.

V and J are TRBV29-1 and TRBJ1-2; TRBD1 matches 9 bases. The CDR3 has 15 amino acids. The germline gives CDR1 SQVTM, CDR2 ANQGSEA. V shed 4 bases and J 7 bases; nucleotides not matched to a gene: 13. Written as DNA, the CDR3 is TGCAGCGTTGGCTTGGGGATACAGGGGGCGGGTGGCTACACCTTC. It encodes CSVGLGIQGAGGYTF.

This chain uses TRBV7-9 with TRBJ2-1; the match to TRBD1 covers 9 bases. The junction had 13 bases not matched to a gene; V was cut back by 6 bases and J by 7 bases. This CDR3 is built from 16 residues. Germline CDR1 reads SEHNR; CDR2 reads FQNEAQ (reference sequence). The CDR3 here is CASRFNPGQGGNEQFF. As DNA, the CDR3 is TGTGCCAGCAGGTTTAACCCGGGACAGGGAGGGAATGAGCAGTTCTTC.

The J gene is TRBJ2-1, the V gene TRBV5-1; 12 bases are shared with TRBD2. The ends lost 3 bases at V and 2 bases at J; junction bases unmatched: 3. In germline, CDR1 is SGHRS, CDR2 YFSETQ. The CDR3 has 16 amino acids. CDR3 sequence: CASSSGLAGTYNEQFF. CDR3 bases: TGCGCCAGCAGCTCCGGACTAGCGGGAACCTACAATGAGCAGTTCTTC.